This is a list of T cell receptor beta chains from one sample in a study of CD8+CD57+ T cells in acquired aplastic anemia. TCRdb reprocessed the reads via MiXCR and lists one record per CDR3 protein. The table includes under 250,000 distinct CDR3 sequences, 34% detected once. The source material was sorted CD4+, CD8+, or CD8+CD57+ T cells (not recorded which) from PBMCs. The receptor source for this set is a human donor in good health, serving as a control. Each CDR3 is given with its conserved first and last residue. D genes are given only for firm matches. Where a row states a size, it is once, few, many or the class of an expanded clone; other rows omit it.

many	TRBJ2-7	TRBD1	TRBV12-3/TRBV12-4	CASSLIGDSYEQYF	TGTGCCAGCAGTTTGATTGGGGACAGCTACGAGCAGTACTTC
NA	TRBJ1-2	NA	TRBV10-2	CASSDWGKLANYGYTF	TGCGCCAGCAGTGATTGGGGGAAGTTAGCTAACTATGGCTACACCTTC
NA	TRBJ2-5	TRBD1	TRBV2	CASRDRAPAETQYF	TGTGCCAGCAGGGACAGGGCCCCGGCAGAGACCCAGTACTTC
many	TRBJ2-7	NA	TRBV29-1	CSVGWDSGRDQYF	TGCAGCGTGGGATGGGATTCCGGCAGGGACCAGTACTTC
many	TRBJ1-5	NA	TRBV6-4	CASSDSGYSNQPQHF	TGTGCCAGCAGTGACTCGGGCTATAGCAATCAGCCCCAGCATTTT
many	TRBJ2-5	NA	TRBV20-1	CSARGGLRETQYF	TGCAGTGCTAGAGGGGGCCTACGGGAGACCCAGTACTTC
once	TRBJ2-1	NA	TRBV29-1	CSVVGLARGVNEQFF	TGCAGCGTTGTAGGATTAGCCAGGGGAGTTAATGAGCAGTTCTTC
NA	TRBJ2-5	NA	TRBV4-3	CASSQDPSRGETQYF	TGCGCCAGCAGCCAAGATCCCAGCAGGGGTGAGACCCAGTACTTC
many	TRBJ1-2	NA	TRBV2	CASSNTGGYTF	TGTGCCAGCAGTAACACAGGGGGCTACACCTTC
few	TRBJ2-1	NA	TRBV12-3/TRBV12-4	CASRASRRDYNEQFF	TGTGCCAGCAGAGCTAGTCGCCGGGACTACAATGAGCAGTTCTTC
NA	TRBJ2-2	TRBD2	TRBV11-2	CASSLVSRLARASNGELFF	TGTGCCAGCAGCTTAGTTAGTCGACTAGCGAGAGCGTCGAACGGGGAGCTGTTTTTT
many	TRBJ2-5	NA	TRBV20-1	CSARDFGRSQETQYF	TGCAGTGCTAGAGACTTTGGGCGGAGCCAAGAGACCCAGTACTTC
many	TRBJ1-1	NA	TRBV20-1	CSGKGGPRDTEAFF	TGCAGTGGGAAAGGGGGGCCAAGGGACACTGAAGCTTTCTTT
many	TRBJ2-3	NA	TRBV20-1	CSAREGTTDTQYF	TGCAGTGCTAGAGAGGGGACCACAGATACGCAGTATTTT
many	TRBJ2-6	NA	TRBV9	CASSVAERTAIGSGANVLTF	TGTGCCAGCAGCGTAGCTGAGAGGACAGCGATAGGCTCTGGGGCCAACGTCCTGACTTTC
NA	TRBJ2-3	TRBD2	TRBV20-1	CSARQPLLAGSTDTQYF	TGCAGTGCTAGACAACCGCTACTAGCGGGGAGCACAGATACGCAGTATTTT
many	TRBJ1-2	TRBD1	TRBV5-5	CASSRGTGQVSGYTF	TGTGCCAGCAGCAGAGGGACAGGGCAAGTAAGTGGCTACACCTTC
many	TRBJ2-5	NA	TRBV9	CASSPGRIGETQYF	TGTGCCAGCAGCCCAGGAAGGATCGGGGAGACCCAGTACTTC
few	TRBJ2-7	NA	TRBV24-1	CATSVASSYEQYF	TGTGCCACCAGTGTGGCCAGTTCCTACGAGCAGTACTTC
many	TRBJ1-2	NA	TRBV5-8	CASTADSLYGYTF	TGTGCCAGCACCGCGGACAGCCTCTATGGCTACACCTTC
NA	TRBJ2-1	TRBD2	TRBV20-1	CSAVALAGGSYNEQFF	TGCAGTGCCGTCGCCCTAGCGGGAGGTTCCTACAATGAGCAGTTCTTC
many	TRBJ2-1	NA	TRBV19	CASSPLSSGGSYNEQFF	TGTGCCAGTAGTCCCCTTTCGAGCGGTGGGTCCTACAATGAGCAGTTCTTC
NA	TRBJ2-1	TRBD2	TRBV10-1	CASSPPPIAGGLRNEQFF	TGCGCCAGCAGTCCACCACCTATAGCGGGAGGGCTTAGGAATGAGCAGTTCTTC
NA	TRBJ2-7	NA	TRBV12-3/TRBV12-4	CASRSTGFYLFSSYEQYF	TGTGCCAGCAGATCGACAGGATTTTACCTATTCTCTTCCTACGAGCAGTACTTC
many	TRBJ2-7	NA	TRBV29-1	CSVEVYRTLHIYEQYF	TGCAGCGTTGAAGTGTACAGGACCCTACATATCTACGAGCAGTACTTC
many	TRBJ1-1	NA	TRBV19	CASSISTAGTEAFF	TGTGCCAGTAGTATATCCACAGCGGGCACTGAAGCTTTCTTT
NA	TRBJ2-2	TRBD1	TRBV6-1	CASSWDRGVSIGTGELFF	TGTGCCAGCAGCTGGGACAGGGGCGTGAGCATTGGCACCGGGGAGCTGTTTTTT
many	TRBJ2-2	NA	TRBV10-3	CAISEVGSTGELFF	TGTGCCATCAGTGAAGTGGGGTCCACCGGGGAGCTGTTTTTT
many	TRBJ1-2	TRBD1	TRBV29-1	CSVENRGVGYGYTF	TGCAGCGTTGAAAACAGGGGGGTCGGCTATGGCTACACCTTC
many	TRBJ2-7	NA	TRBV11-2	CASTAKYEQYF	TGTGCCAGCACCGCAAAGTACGAGCAGTACTTC
few	TRBJ2-6	NA	TRBV7-7	CASRSRGANVLTF	TGTGCTAGCCGCTCGAGAGGGGCCAACGTCCTGACTTTC
many	TRBJ1-5	NA	TRBV2	CASRSRGESNQPQHF	TGTGCCAGTAGAAGCAGAGGGGAAAGCAATCAGCCCCAGCATTTT
many	TRBJ2-7	NA	TRBV29-1	CSVPWVVLEQYF	TGCAGCGTCCCGTGGGTAGTCCTCGAGCAGTACTTC
NA	TRBJ1-2	NA	TRBV20-1	CSASQGVGGYTF	TGCAGTGCTTCACAGGGAGTAGGTGGCTACACCTTC
many	TRBJ1-1	NA	TRBV5-8	CASSLAAGNTEAFF	TGTGCCAGCAGCTTGGCGGCGGGGAACACTGAAGCTTTCTTT
NA	TRBJ2-7	TRBD2	TRBV3-1	CASSLRRPSGGRLEQYF	TGTGCCAGCAGCCTCAGACGGCCAAGCGGGGGTCGGCTCGAGCAGTACTTC
once	TRBJ2-7	TRBD2	TRBV19	CASSIGAGTSYEQYF	TGTGCCAGTAGTATAGGAGCGGGAACCTCCTACGAGCAGTACTTC
NA	TRBJ1-1	NA	TRBV6-1	CASSPFSVNTEAFF	TGTGCCAGCAGTCCCTTTAGTGTGAACACTGAAGCTTTCTTT
NA	TRBJ2-7	TRBD2	TRBV2	CASSERTSGNYEQYF	TGTGCCAGCAGTGAGCGGACTAGCGGAAACTACGAGCAGTACTTC
once	TRBJ2-7	TRBD1	TRBV29-1	CSVVGDRVYEQYF	TGCAGCGTTGTTGGGGACAGGGTCTACGAGCAGTACTTC
many	TRBJ2-5	NA	TRBV10-3	CAISGPIQETQYF	TGTGCCATCAGTGGTCCAATCCAAGAGACCCAGTACTTC
many	TRBJ1-2	NA	TRBV12-3/TRBV12-4	CASTQKRGYYGYTF	TGTGCCAGCACCCAAAAGAGAGGGTACTATGGCTACACCTTC
NA	TRBJ2-3	TRBD1	TRBV25-1	CASRATGGNTDTQYF	TGTGCCAGCAGGGCAACAGGGGGCAATACAGATACGCAGTATTTT
NA	TRBJ2-3	TRBD2	TRBV14	CASSQTWTSSTDTQYF	TGTGCCAGCAGCCAAACCTGGACTAGCTCAACAGATACGCAGTATTTT
many	TRBJ2-7	NA	TRBV29-1	CSWQGSGVEQYF	TGCAGCTGGCAGGGGTCGGGGGTCGAGCAGTACTTC
NA	TRBJ2-3	TRBD1	TRBV4-2	CASSPGTGKFTDTQYF	TGTGCCAGCTCACCCGGGACAGGGAAGTTCACAGATACGCAGTATTTT